These 10 T cell receptor beta chains share one sample of origin, sequenced in a study of neurological immune-mediated disorders. MiXCR, run by TCRdb on the 5' RACE reads, gives a single entry per CDR3 protein. The sample yields 55,000 to 75,000 distinct CDR3 sequences, 2.5% seen once. The source material was PBMCs. These receptors were collected from a man aged 45-60 years with multiple sclerosis.

At least ten counts were recorded for this clonotype. The chain carries TRBV5-1 and TRBJ2-7; the match to TRBD1 covers 7 bases. CDR1 SGHRS and CDR2 YFSETQ come from the germline V gene. The V and J ends lost 7 bases and 3 bases, in that order; junction bases with no gene match: 4. The CDR3 covers 12 residues. CDR3: CASVGQDYEQYF. DNA for the CDR3: TGCGCCAGCGTAGGACAGGACTACGAGCAGTACTTC.

This clonotype was seen ten or more times. The V call is TRBV12-3 or TRBV12-4, the J call TRBJ2-2; D call uncertain. The CDR3 has 12 amino acids. Trimming removed 6 bases at V and 5 bases at J, with 7 bases between. The CDR3 sequence: CASSQSTGELFF. For the CDR3, the DNA is TGTGCCAGCAGCCAGTCGACCGGGGAGCTGTTTTTT.

Ten or more counts support this clonotype. The chain links TRBV6-6 to TRBJ2-1; TRBD2 matches 12 bases. Trimming took 6 bases from V and 6 from J; bases not matched to a gene: 9. Germline V gives CDR1 MNHNY, CDR2 SVGAGI (reference sequence). CDR3 length: 16 residues. The CDR3 DNA sequence: TGTGCCAGCAGCCGACCTAGCGGGGGGGCCTCCAATGAGCAGTTCTTC. It encodes CASSRPSGGASNEQFF.

This clonotype was picked up many times. J is TRBJ2-7 and V is TRBV12-3 or TRBV12-4; TRBD1 or TRBD2 may be the D gene (6 bases each). The CDR3 loop spans 15 amino acids. Trimming took off 6 bases at V and 0 bases at J, with 15 bases between the two ends. CDR3 DNA: TGTGCCAGCAGGTTTCGGGGGCAAAGCTCCTACGAGCAGTACTTC. Translating it yields CASRFRGQSSYEQYF.

This clonotype was recorded at least ten times. The rearrangement uses TRBV6-2 or TRBV6-3 and TRBJ2-3, with 9 bases identical to TRBD2. In germline, CDR1 is MNHEY, CDR2 SVGEGT. This CDR3 region has 14 residues. Trimming cost V 6 bases and J 3 bases; bases outside gene matches: 4. This CDR3 is CASRFSGGTDTQYF. DNA of the CDR3: TGTGCCAGCAGATTTAGCGGGGGAACAGATACGCAGTATTTT.

This clonotype came up many times. The V and J genes are TRBV20-1 and TRBJ2-2; 12 bases line up with TRBD2. CDR3 size: 15 residues. Germline V gene lookup returns CDR1 DFQATT and CDR2 SNEGSKA (reference sequence). With V trimmed by 5 bases and J by 7 bases, 8 bases remained unmatched. CDR3: CSAETSGGRYGELFF. CDR3 nucleotide sequence: TGCAGTGCTGAGACTAGCGGGGGTCGGTACGGGGAGCTGTTTTTT.

This clonotype was detected ten times or more. V usage is TRBV20-1 and J usage is TRBJ2-5, with D perhaps matching TRBD2 (6 bases). This CDR3 comprises 15 residues. The germline V gene has CDR1 DFQATT and CDR2 SNEGSKA (reference sequence). V dropped 5 bases and J dropped 0 bases, with 16 bases sitting between them. The CDR3 loop reads CSAPVEGSYQETQYF. CDR3 bases: TGCAGTGCTCCTGTGGAGGGCAGTTACCAAGAGACCCAGTACTTC.

A note on this clonotype: A junction boundary mismatches the germline segment, possibly from a read error. This chain connects TRBV6-6 to TRBJ1-6, with 7 bases aligning to TRBD1. Germline V gene data show CDR1 as MNHNY and CDR2 as SVGAGI (reference sequence). The CDR3 runs to 14 residues. CDR3 protein: CASSHTGVNSTLNF. The CDR3 DNA follows: TGTGCCAGCAGTCATACAGGGGTAAATTCAACCCTCAACTTT.

There are many counts of this clonotype. V and J are TRBV7-2 and TRBJ2-7; TRBD1 matches at 10 bases. Per the germline V gene, CDR1 is SGHTA and CDR2 is FQGNSA. This CDR3 region has 14 residues. Losses at the gene ends were 4 bases for V and 6 bases for J; bases not matched to a gene: 6. DNA of the CDR3: TGTGCCAGCAGCTCGGCGACAGGGGGCGCCGAGCAGTACTTC. Translated: CASSSATGGAEQYF. Together with reference TRBV7-2 and TRBJ2-7, the CDR3 gives the full variable domain: GAGVSQSPSNKVTEKGKDVELRCDPISGHTALYWYRQSLGQGLEFLIYFQGNSAPDKSGLPSDRFSAERTGGSVSTLTIQRTQQEDSAVYLCASSSATGGAEQYFGPGTRLTVT.

This clonotype was counted at least ten times. The chain employs TRBV5-1 and TRBJ2-7, with D hard to call. The CDR3 sequence is 13 residues long. V lost 4 bases and J lost 2, with 10 bases in between. Germline CDR1 SGHRS, CDR2 YFSETQ. The CDR3 DNA sequence: TGCGCCAGCAGCCCGGCTGGGCCCTACGAGCAGTACTTC. It is translated as CASSPAGPYEQYF.